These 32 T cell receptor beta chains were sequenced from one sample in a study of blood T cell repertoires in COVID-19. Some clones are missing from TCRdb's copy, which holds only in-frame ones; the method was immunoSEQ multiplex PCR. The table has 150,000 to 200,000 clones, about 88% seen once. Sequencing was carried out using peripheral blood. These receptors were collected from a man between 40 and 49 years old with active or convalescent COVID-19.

The CDR3 sequence: CASSDTGSTSSYNSPLHF. For the CDR3, the DNA is TGCGCCAGCAGCGACACAGGTTCTACGAGCTCCTATAATTCACCCCTCCACTTT. J is TRBJ1-6 and V is TRBV5-1, with a possible D match to TRBD1 (5 bases). This CDR3 is 18 amino acids long. The germline gives CDR1 SGHRS, CDR2 YFSETQ. Deletions cut 4 bases from V and 0 bases from J, with 17 bases between. The entire variable domain, with the rest obtained from reference TRBV5-1 and TRBJ1-6, is as follows: KAGVTQTPRYLIKTRGQQVTLSCSPISGHRSVSWYQQTPGQGLQFLFEYFSETQRNKGNFPGRFSGRQFSNSRSEMNVSTLELGDSALYLCASSDTGSTSSYNSPLHFGNGTRLTVT.

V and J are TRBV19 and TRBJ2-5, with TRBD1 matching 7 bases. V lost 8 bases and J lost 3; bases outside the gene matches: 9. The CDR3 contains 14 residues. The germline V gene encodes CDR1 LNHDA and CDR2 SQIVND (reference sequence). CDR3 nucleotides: TGTGCCAGTGGGCTCCAGGGGGACAAAGAGACCCAGTACTTC. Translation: CASGLQGDKETQYF.

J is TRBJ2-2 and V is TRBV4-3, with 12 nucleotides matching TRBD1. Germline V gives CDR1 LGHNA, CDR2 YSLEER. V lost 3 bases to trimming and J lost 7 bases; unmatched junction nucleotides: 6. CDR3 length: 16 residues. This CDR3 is CASSQGTGGIGGELFF. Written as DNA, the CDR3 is TGCGCCAGCAGCCAGGGGACAGGGGGCATCGGCGGGGAGCTGTTTTTT.

The CDR3 nucleotides read TGTGCCTGGAGCGTTATAACCCGGGGGGCCGGGGAGCTGTTTTTT. Protein sequence: CAWSVITRGAGELFF. The genes are TRBV30 and TRBJ2-2, with TRBD2 matching 7 bases. With V trimmed by 3 bases and J by 6 bases, 10 bases remained unmatched. The CDR3 extends over 15 amino acids. Germline CDR1 reads GTSNPN; CDR2 reads SVGIG (reference sequence). Together with reference TRBV30 and TRBJ2-2, the CDR3 gives the full variable domain: SQTIHQWPATLVQPVGSPLSLECTVEGTSNPNLYWYRQAAGRGLQLLFYSVGIGQISSEVPQNLSASRPQDRQFILSSKKLLLSDSGFYLCAWSVITRGAGELFFGEGSRLTVL.

The CDR3 loop reads CATSDSGQYNQPQHF. The CDR3 DNA sequence: TGTGCCACCAGTGATTCGGGACAGTACAATCAGCCCCAGCATTTT. This chain connects TRBV24-1 to TRBJ1-5; 7 bases match TRBD1. CDR3 length: 15 amino acids. V trimming: 2 bases; J trimming: 3 bases; junction bases outside the gene matches: 3. Germline CDR1 KGHDR, CDR2 SFDVKD.

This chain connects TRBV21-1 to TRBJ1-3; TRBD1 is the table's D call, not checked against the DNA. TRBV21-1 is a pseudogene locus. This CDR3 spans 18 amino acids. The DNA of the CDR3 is TGTGCCAGCAGCAAAGGGGCGGTTAGGGGTGGTTCTGGAAACACCATATATTTT. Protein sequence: CASSKGAVRGGSGNTIYF.

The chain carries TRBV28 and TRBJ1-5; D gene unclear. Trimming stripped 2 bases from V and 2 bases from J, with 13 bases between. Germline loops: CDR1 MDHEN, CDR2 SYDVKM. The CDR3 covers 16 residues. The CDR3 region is CASSLSRLIGNQPQHF. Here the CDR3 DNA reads TGTGCCAGCAGTTTAAGCAGGTTGATAGGCAATCAGCCCCAGCATTTT.

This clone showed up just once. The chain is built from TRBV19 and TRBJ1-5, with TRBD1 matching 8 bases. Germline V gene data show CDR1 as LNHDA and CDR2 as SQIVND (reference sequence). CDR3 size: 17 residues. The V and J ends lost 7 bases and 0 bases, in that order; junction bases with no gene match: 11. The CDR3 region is CASTNFRDRFSNQPQHF. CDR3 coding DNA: TGTGCCAGTACCAACTTTAGGGACAGGTTTAGCAATCAGCCCCAGCATTTT.

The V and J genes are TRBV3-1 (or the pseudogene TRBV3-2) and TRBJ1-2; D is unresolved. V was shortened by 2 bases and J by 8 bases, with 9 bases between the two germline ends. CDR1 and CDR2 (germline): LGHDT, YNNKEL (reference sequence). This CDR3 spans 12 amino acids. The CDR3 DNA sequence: TGTGCCAGCAGCCAATTAGCGAGCGGCTACACCTTC. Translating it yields CASSQLASGYTF.

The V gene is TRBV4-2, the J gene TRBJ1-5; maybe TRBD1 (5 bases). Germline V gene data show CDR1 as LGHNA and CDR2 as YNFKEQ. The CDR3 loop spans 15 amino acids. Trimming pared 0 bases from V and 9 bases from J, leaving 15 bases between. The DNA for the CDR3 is TGTGCCAGCAGCCAAGAGCGGGGGGGGTATTTGCCCCAGCATTTT. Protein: CASSQERGGYLPQHF.

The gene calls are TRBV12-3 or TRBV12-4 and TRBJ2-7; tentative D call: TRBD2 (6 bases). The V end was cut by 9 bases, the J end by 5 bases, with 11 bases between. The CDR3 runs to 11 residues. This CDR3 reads CASGGRHEQYF. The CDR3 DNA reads TGTGCCAGTGGAGGGAGGCACGAGCAGTACTTC.

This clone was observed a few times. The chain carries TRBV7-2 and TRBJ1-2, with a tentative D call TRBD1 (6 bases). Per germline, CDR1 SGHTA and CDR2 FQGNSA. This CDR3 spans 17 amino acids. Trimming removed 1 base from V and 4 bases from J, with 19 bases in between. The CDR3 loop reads CASSLETGNPSFYGYTF. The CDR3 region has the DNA TGTGCCAGCAGCTTAGAAACAGGGAATCCCTCTTTCTATGGCTACACCTTC. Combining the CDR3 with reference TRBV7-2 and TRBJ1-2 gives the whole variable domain GAGVSQSPSNKVTEKGKDVELRCDPISGHTALYWYRQSLGQGLEFLIYFQGNSAPDKSGLPSDRFSAERTGGSVSTLTIQRTQQEDSAVYLCASSLETGNPSFYGYTFGSGTRLTVV.

In DNA form, the CDR3 reads TGTGCCTGGAGGGAGGGTCGCTGGAGCTCCTACGAGCAGTACTTC. This codes for CAWREGRWSSYEQYF. The gene calls are TRBV30 and TRBJ2-7; D might be TRBD2 (6 bases). The V end lost 3 bases, the J end lost 0 bases, and 15 bases lay between the germline ends. The CDR3 consists of 15 residues. CDR1 and CDR2 (germline): GTSNPN, SVGIG (reference sequence).

The CDR3 nucleotides are TGTGCCAGCAGCCCGGACAATGGCAATCAGCCCCAGCATTTT. It translates to CASSPDNGNQPQHF. This rearrangement joins TRBV7-2 to TRBJ1-5; tentatively, D is TRBD1 (5 bases). The CDR3 runs 14 residues. In germline, CDR1 is SGHTA, CDR2 FQGNSA. The V and J ends lost 5 bases and 2 bases respectively, with 10 bases between them.

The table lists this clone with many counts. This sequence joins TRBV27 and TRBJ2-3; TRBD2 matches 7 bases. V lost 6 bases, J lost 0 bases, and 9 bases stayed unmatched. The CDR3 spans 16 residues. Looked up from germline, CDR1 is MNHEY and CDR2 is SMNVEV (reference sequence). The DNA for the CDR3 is TGTGCCAGCAGGCCAAACGCGGGGGTGAGCACAGATACGCAGTATTTT. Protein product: CASRPNAGVSTDTQYF.

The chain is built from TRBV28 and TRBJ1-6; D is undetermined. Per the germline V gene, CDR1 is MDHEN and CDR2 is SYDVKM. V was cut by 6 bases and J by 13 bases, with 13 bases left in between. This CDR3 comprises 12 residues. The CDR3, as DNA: TGTGCCAGCAGCCCCCCCCGAGGTCCCCTCCACTTT. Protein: CASSPPRGPLHF.

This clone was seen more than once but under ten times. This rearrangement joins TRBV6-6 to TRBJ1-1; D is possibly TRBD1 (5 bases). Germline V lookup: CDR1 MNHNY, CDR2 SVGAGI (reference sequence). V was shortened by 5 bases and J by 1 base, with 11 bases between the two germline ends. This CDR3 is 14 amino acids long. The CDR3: CASSPRGGNTEAFF. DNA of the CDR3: TGTGCCAGCAGTCCTCGGGGGGGGAACACTGAAGCTTTCTTT.

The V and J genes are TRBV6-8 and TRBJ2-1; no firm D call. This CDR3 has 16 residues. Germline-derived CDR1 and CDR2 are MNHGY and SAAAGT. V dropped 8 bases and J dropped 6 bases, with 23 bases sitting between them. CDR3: CASFQISVRYCNEQFF. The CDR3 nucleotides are TGTGCCAGCTTTCAAATCAGCGTCCGGTATTGCAATGAGCAGTTCTTC.

CDR3 amino acids: CASSWLAADEQFF. The CDR3 DNA reads TGCGCCAGCAGTTGGCTAGCTGCGGATGAGCAGTTCTTC. The V and J genes are TRBV10-1 and TRBJ2-1; D is possibly TRBD2 (5 bases). Trimming cost V 5 bases and J 8 bases, with 13 bases left between them. CDR3 size: 13 residues. CDR1 and CDR2 (germline): WNHNN, SYGVQD (reference sequence).

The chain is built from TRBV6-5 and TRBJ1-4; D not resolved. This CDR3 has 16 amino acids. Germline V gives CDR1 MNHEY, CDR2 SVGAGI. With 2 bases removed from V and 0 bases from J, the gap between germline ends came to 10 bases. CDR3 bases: TGTGCCAGCAGTTACCGATCGGTTGCAACTAATGAAAAACTGTTTTTT. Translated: CASSYRSVATNEKLFF.

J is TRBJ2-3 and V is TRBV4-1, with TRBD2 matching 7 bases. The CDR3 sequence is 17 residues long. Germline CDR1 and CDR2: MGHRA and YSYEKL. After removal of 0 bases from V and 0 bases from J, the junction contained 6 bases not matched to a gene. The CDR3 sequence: CASSQEGGDFSTDTQYF. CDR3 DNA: TGCGCCAGCAGCCAAGAGGGGGGGGATTTTAGCACAGATACGCAGTATTTT.

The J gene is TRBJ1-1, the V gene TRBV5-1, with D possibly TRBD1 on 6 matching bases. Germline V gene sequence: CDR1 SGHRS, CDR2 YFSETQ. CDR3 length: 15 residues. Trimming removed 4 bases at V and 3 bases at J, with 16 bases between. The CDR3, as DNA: TGCGCCAGCAGCCAGCTGGGGGGGCGGGACACTGAAGCTTTCTTT. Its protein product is CASSQLGGRDTEAFF.

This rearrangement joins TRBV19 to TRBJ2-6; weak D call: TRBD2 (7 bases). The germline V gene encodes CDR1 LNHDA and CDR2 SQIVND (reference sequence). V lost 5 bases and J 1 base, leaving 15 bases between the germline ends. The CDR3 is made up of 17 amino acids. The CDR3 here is CASSPSGGASGANVLTF. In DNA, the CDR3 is TGTGCCAGTAGTCCCTCGGGGGGCGCTTCTGGGGCCAACGTCCTGACTTTC.

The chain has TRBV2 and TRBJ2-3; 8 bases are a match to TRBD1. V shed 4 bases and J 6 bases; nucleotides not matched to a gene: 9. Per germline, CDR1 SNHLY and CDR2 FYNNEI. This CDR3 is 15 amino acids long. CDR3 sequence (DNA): TGTGCCAGCAGTGTATGGACAGGGATTGCGGATACGCAGTATTTT. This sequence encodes CASSVWTGIADTQYF.

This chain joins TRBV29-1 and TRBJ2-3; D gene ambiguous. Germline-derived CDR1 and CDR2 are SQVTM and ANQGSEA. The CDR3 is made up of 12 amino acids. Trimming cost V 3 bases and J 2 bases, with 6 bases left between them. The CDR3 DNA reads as TGCAGCGTTGACAGATACACAGATACGCAGTATTTT. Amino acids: CSVDRYTDTQYF.

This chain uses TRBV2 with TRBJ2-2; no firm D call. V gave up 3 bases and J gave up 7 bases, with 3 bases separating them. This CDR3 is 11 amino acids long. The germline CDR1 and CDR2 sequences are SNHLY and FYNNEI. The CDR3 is CASSDHGELFF. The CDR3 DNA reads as TGTGCCAGCAGTGACCACGGGGAGCTGTTTTTT.

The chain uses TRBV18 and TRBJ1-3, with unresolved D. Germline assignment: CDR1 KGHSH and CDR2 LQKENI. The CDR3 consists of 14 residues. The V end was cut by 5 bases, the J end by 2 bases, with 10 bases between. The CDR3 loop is CASSGQEAGNTIYF. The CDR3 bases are TGTGCCAGCTCAGGGCAGGAGGCTGGAAACACCATATATTTT.

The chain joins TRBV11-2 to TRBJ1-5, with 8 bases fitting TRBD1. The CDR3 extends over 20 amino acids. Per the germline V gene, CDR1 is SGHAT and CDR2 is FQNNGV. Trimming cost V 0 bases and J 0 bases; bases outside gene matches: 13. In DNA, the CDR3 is TGTGCCAGCAGCTTAGACCTGGGAGAGCAGGGGGCGTTTAGCAATCAGCCCCAGCATTTT. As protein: CASSLDLGEQGAFSNQPQHF.

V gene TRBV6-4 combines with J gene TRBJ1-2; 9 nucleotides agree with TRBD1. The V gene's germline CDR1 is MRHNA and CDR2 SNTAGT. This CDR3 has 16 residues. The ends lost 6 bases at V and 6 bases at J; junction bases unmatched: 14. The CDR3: CASSPGQGLMLDGYTF. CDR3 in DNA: TGTGCCAGCAGCCCGGGACAGGGCCTAATGTTGGATGGCTACACCTTC.

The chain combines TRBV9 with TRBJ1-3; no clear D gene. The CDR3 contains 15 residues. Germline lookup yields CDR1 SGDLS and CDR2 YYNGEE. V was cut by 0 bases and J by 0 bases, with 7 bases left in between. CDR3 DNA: TGTGCCAGCAGCGTAGGTTCGAGCTCTGGAAACACCATATATTTT. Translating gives CASSVGSSSGNTIYF.

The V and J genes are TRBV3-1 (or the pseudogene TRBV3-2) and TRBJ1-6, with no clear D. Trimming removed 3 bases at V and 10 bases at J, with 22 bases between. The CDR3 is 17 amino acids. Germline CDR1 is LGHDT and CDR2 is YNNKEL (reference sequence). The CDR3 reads CASSQAPGSTVGSPLHF. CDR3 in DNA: TGTGCCAGCAGCCAGGCACCCGGGTCCACGGTCGGGTCACCCCTCCACTTT.

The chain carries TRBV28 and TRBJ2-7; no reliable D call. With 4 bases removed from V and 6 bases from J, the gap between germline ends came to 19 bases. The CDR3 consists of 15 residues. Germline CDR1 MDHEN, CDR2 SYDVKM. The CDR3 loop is CASSSHATRGPEQYF. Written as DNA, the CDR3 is TGTGCCAGCAGTTCTCATGCGACCCGCGGTCCCGAGCAGTACTTC.